This T cell receptor (beta chain) stems from a study of blood T cell repertoires in COVID-19. Across the study: The origin of the acute and convalescent COVID-19 samples was the United States, Italy and Spain.

The CDR3 spans 17 residues. CDR1 and CDR2 from the germline V gene are GTSNPN and SVGIG (reference sequence). V lost 0 bases to trimming and J lost 6 bases, with 22 bases between them. Source study methods: The assay estimated nucleated cells by amplifying reference gene primers. Sequencing used immunoSEQ multiplex PCR; TCRdb keeps in-frame clones, though not all of them. The V and J calls and clone size come from that table; D and trimming were worked out from the DNA. In the table there are roughly 100,000 clones, approximately 80% of which are singletons. This clone was seen only a few times. Sequences were obtained from peripheral blood. This sequence originates from a man aged 65 to 85 with acute or convalescent COVID-19. The V gene is TRBV30, the J gene TRBJ2-3, with D maybe TRBD1 (6 bases). CDR3 nucleotide sequence: TGTGCCTGGAGTGTACCAGGGGCTAGAACCAGGTTGGATACGCAGTATTTT. Residues: CAWSVPGARTRLDTQYF. Combining the CDR3 with reference TRBV30 and TRBJ2-3 gives the whole variable domain SQTIHQWPATLVQPVGSPLSLECTVEGTSNPNLYWYRQAAGRGLQLLFYSVGIGQISSEVPQNLSASRPQDRQFILSSKKLLLSDSGFYLCAWSVPGARTRLDTQYFGPGTRLTVL.